These 31 T cell receptor beta chains came from one sample sequenced in a study of blood T cell repertoires in COVID-19. Measured with immunoSEQ multiplex PCR; TCRdb has only the in-frame clones, and not every one. This table holds 200,000 or so clones, around 81% found once. Sequenced material: PBMCs or T cells enriched from blood (not recorded which). The receptors stem from a man aged 40-49 years who had recovered from COVID-19.

With respect to this clone: Other DNA variants within this sample encode the same CDR3. The V gene is TRBV18, the J gene TRBJ1-4, with D unclear. Trimming took off 2 bases at V and 4 bases at J, with 8 bases between the two ends. CDR3 size: 14 residues. The germline CDR1 and CDR2 sequences are KGHSH and LQKENI. CDR3 amino acids: CASSPEGRNEKLFF. CDR3 nucleotides: TGTGCCAGCTCACCAGAGGGCCGTAATGAAAAACTGTTTTTT.

The CDR3 loop is CATSGHPGQGNTGELFF. As DNA, the CDR3 is TGTGCCACCAGCGGCCATCCGGGACAGGGCAACACCGGGGAGCTGTTTTTT. The chain has TRBV15 and TRBJ2-2; 9 bases are a match to TRBD1. CDR3 size: 17 residues. Looked up from germline, CDR1 is LNHNV and CDR2 is YYDKDF (reference sequence). V dropped 5 bases and J dropped 2; count of bases not matched to a gene: 9.

This clone was seen only a few times. The rearrangement joins TRBV6-2 or TRBV6-3 to TRBJ1-1; D uncertain. V lost 5 bases to trimming and J lost 8 bases, with 21 bases between them. CDR1 is MNHEY and CDR2 is SVGEGT in the germline V gene. This CDR3 contains 15 residues. The CDR3 loop reads CASSPVPGRPVEAFF. The CDR3 bases are TGTGCCAGCAGTCCCGTCCCCGGGAGACCCGTCGAAGCTTTCTTT.

This chain connects TRBV7-9 to TRBJ1-4; unclear D gene. The V end was cut by 5 bases, the J end by 8 bases, with 12 bases between. The CDR3 contains 13 residues. Germline V gives CDR1 SEHNR, CDR2 FQNEAQ (reference sequence). The CDR3 reads CASSQAGGEKLFF. The CDR3 DNA reads as TGTGCCAGCAGCCAGGCGGGAGGGGAAAAACTGTTTTTT. Looking up the rest from reference TRBV7-9 and TRBJ1-4 gives the full variable domain: DTGVSQNPRHKITKRGQNVTFRCDPISEHNRLYWYRQTLGQGPEFLTYFQNEAQLEKSRLLSDRFSAERPKGSFSTLEIQRTEQGDSAMYLCASSQAGGEKLFFGSGTQLSVL.

The CDR3 DNA reads TGTGCCAGCAGTTACTCCCTTATCAACACTGAAGCTTTCTTT. This gives the protein CASSYSLINTEAFF. The chain uses TRBV6-5 and TRBJ1-1; D uncertain. Trimming shortened V by 0 bases and J by 2 bases, and 7 bases separated the two germline ends. Per the germline V gene, CDR1 is MNHEY and CDR2 is SVGAGI. The CDR3 is made up of 14 amino acids.

This clone was seen once. The chain uses TRBV10-3 and TRBJ2-7; tentative D call: TRBD2 (5 bases). The CDR3 length is 14 residues. The germline V gene encodes CDR1 ENHRY and CDR2 SYGVKD. The ends were cut back, 3 bases at V and 7 bases at J, with 16 bases in the middle. The CDR3 DNA follows: TGTGCCATCAGTGATAGTGGCAGTACTAGGGAGCAGTACTTC. Amino acids: CAISDSGSTREQYF.

The V call is TRBV5-6, the J call TRBJ1-1; D perhaps matches TRBD1 (6 bases). CDR1 SGHDT and CDR2 YYEEEE come from the germline V gene. Trimming removed 2 bases at V and 8 bases at J, with 19 bases between. The CDR3 covers 15 residues. The CDR3: CASSFVGRQGSEAFF. CDR3 sequence (DNA): TGTGCCAGCAGCTTTGTCGGAAGGCAGGGGAGCGAAGCTTTCTTT.

The chain carries TRBV7-9 and TRBJ1-2; D not resolved. The CDR3 spans 12 residues. Germline values: CDR1 SEHNR, CDR2 FQNEAQ (reference sequence). Deletions cut 2 bases from V and 3 bases from J, with 4 bases between. The CDR3 coding sequence is TGTGCCAGCAGCTTACCGGACTATGGCTACACCTTC. It is translated as CASSLPDYGYTF.

The chain is built from TRBV4-1 and TRBJ1-5; D not certain. V lost 1 base to trimming and J lost 1 base, with 8 bases between them. The germline V gene encodes CDR1 MGHRA and CDR2 YSYEKL. CDR3 size: 15 residues. CDR3 in DNA: TGCGCCAGCAGCCAAGGCGCGGGGAGCAATCAGCCCCAGCATTTT. The encoded protein is CASSQGAGSNQPQHF.

V is TRBV4-1 and J is TRBJ1-1; 7 bases are a match to TRBD1. Germline V gene data show CDR1 as MGHRA and CDR2 as YSYEKL. The CDR3 is made up of 15 amino acids. The junction had 8 bases not matched to a gene; V was cut back by 4 bases and J by 3 bases. CDR3: CASSRRDSGDTEAFF. The CDR3 bases are TGCGCCAGCAGCCGCCGGGACAGTGGAGACACTGAAGCTTTCTTT.

This clone has a handful of counts. The chain combines TRBV6-4 with TRBJ2-1; 9 positions match TRBD1. V lost 4 bases, J lost 5 bases, and 3 bases stayed unmatched. CDR1 is MRHNA and CDR2 is SNTAGT in the germline V gene. The CDR3 length is 14 residues. CDR3 sequence: CASSGTGEHNEQFF. The CDR3, as DNA: TGTGCCAGCAGTGGGACAGGGGAACACAATGAGCAGTTCTTC.

The V and J genes are TRBV4-1 and TRBJ1-2, with D unclear. CDR3 length: 15 residues. The germline CDR1 and CDR2 sequences are MGHRA and YSYEKL. Trimming took off 4 bases at V and 3 bases at J, with 15 bases between the two ends. In nucleotides, the CDR3 is TGCGCCAGCAGCCTGGATCGGCAGGTCGACTATGGCTACACCTTC. It translates to CASSLDRQVDYGYTF.

The gene calls are TRBV30 and TRBJ1-5; D perhaps matches TRBD1 (5 bases). This CDR3 has 15 amino acids. Germline V gene lookup returns CDR1 GTSNPN and CDR2 SVGIG (reference sequence). Trimming took 0 bases from V and 3 from J, leaving 12 bases between them. CDR3 in DNA: TGTGCCTGGAGTGTTAGGGGCTCGATCAATCAGCCCCAGCATTTT. This codes for CAWSVRGSINQPQHF. The entire variable domain, with the rest obtained from reference TRBV30 and TRBJ1-5, is as follows: SQTIHQWPATLVQPVGSPLSLECTVEGTSNPNLYWYRQAAGRGLQLLFYSVGIGQISSEVPQNLSASRPQDRQFILSSKKLLLSDSGFYLCAWSVRGSINQPQHFGDGTRLSIL.

CDR3 nucleotides: TGTGCCAGCAGCTTACAGGACAGTGCTGGCTACACCTTC. It translates to CASSLQDSAGYTF. The rearrangement uses TRBV7-9 and TRBJ1-2, with D possibly TRBD1 on 6 matching bases. CDR3 length: 13 amino acids. The V gene's germline CDR1 is SEHNR and CDR2 FQNEAQ (reference sequence). V lost 2 bases and J 7 bases, leaving 11 bases between the germline ends.

This clone was observed a handful of times. The V call is TRBV5-1, the J call TRBJ2-7, with 10 positions matching TRBD1. The CDR3 extends over 15 amino acids. Germline V gene lookup returns CDR1 SGHRS and CDR2 YFSETQ. Losses at the gene ends were 3 bases for V and 2 bases for J; bases not matched to a gene: 5. The CDR3 sequence is CASSSGQGVPYEQYF. The CDR3 DNA sequence: TGCGCCAGCAGCTCAGGACAGGGGGTCCCCTACGAGCAGTACTTC.

This clone has only one observation. The chain combines TRBV27 with TRBJ1-6; D not certain. The V gene lost 5 bases and the J gene lost 8 bases, with 7 bases spanning the gap. CDR1 and CDR2 from the germline V gene are MNHEY and SMNVEV (reference sequence). The CDR3 is 12 amino acids. The DNA of the CDR3 is TGTGCCAGCAGTCCCAGCGATTCACCCCTCCACTTT. Translation gives CASSPSDSPLHF.

This clone appeared a few times. The genes are TRBV7-3 and TRBJ1-1, with D possibly matching TRBD1 (5 bases). The V gene lost 4 bases and the J gene lost 4 bases, with 13 bases spanning the gap. This CDR3 region has 14 residues. Germline CDR1 and CDR2: SGHTA and FQGTGA. The CDR3 coding sequence is TGTGCCAGCAGCTCCCAACCTGGGGCCACTGAAGCTTTCTTT. Its translation is CASSSQPGATEAFF.

The genes are TRBV2 and TRBJ2-7, with 9 bases that match TRBD1. Germline V gene data show CDR1 as SNHLY and CDR2 as FYNNEI. The CDR3 is 15 amino acids. V lost 6 bases to trimming and J lost 5 bases; unmatched junction nucleotides: 11. The CDR3, as DNA: TGTGCCAGCAGGGGTATGGGACAGGGCTTCCACGAGCAGTACTTC. Translated, it gives CASRGMGQGFHEQYF.

The chain employs TRBV30 and TRBJ1-1; D unclear. The V gene's germline CDR1 is GTSNPN and CDR2 SVGIG (reference sequence). Trimming removed 2 bases from V and 7 bases from J, with 11 bases in between. The length of the CDR3 is 12 residues. The CDR3: CAWSSHQFEAFF. In DNA form, the CDR3 reads TGTGCCTGGAGTTCCCATCAGTTTGAAGCTTTCTTT.

The chain is built from TRBV4-2 and TRBJ2-7; TRBD2 aligns across 9 bases. Germline V gene sequence: CDR1 LGHNA, CDR2 YNFKEQ. The CDR3 length is 16 residues. Germline trimming cut 0 bases from V and 0 bases from J; bases unmatched to any gene: 3. This chain's CDR3 is CASSQDVTSGSYEQYF. CDR3 nucleotide sequence: TGTGCCAGCAGCCAAGATGTGACTAGCGGCTCCTACGAGCAGTACTTC.

The rearrangement uses TRBV5-1 and TRBJ2-7; D perhaps matches TRBD2 (6 bases). CDR1 is SGHRS, CDR2 YFSETQ, per germline. V lost 0 bases and J lost 5, with 12 bases in between. The CDR3 covers 14 residues. The CDR3 here is CASSLGPGGNEQYF. The CDR3 nucleotides are TGCGCCAGCAGCTTGGGCCCTGGCGGGAACGAGCAGTACTTC.

V usage is TRBV6-5 and J usage is TRBJ1-1, with D perhaps TRBD1 (6 bases). Trimming stripped 5 bases from V and 8 bases from J, with 12 bases between. Germline V gene lookup returns CDR1 MNHEY and CDR2 SVGAGI. CDR3 length: 12 residues. CDR3 loop: CASSQLTGEAFF. CDR3 in DNA: TGTGCCAGCAGTCAATTGACAGGCGAAGCTTTCTTT.

This clone showed up just once. The J gene is TRBJ2-5, the V gene TRBV2; 12 nucleotides line up with TRBD2. V gave up 8 bases and J gave up 3 bases; unmatched junction bases: 4. Per the germline V gene, CDR1 is SNHLY and CDR2 is FYNNEI. The length of the CDR3 is 14 residues. For the CDR3, the DNA is TGTGCCAGCGCGCGGACTAGCGGGAAAGAGACCCAGTACTTC. Its translation: CASARTSGKETQYF.

The J gene is TRBJ1-3, the V gene TRBV12-3 or TRBV12-4; a possible D gene is TRBD1 (6 bases). The CDR3 contains 13 residues. Trimming took off 5 bases at V and 4 bases at J, with 9 bases between the two ends. For the CDR3, the DNA is TGTGCCAGCAGTCGGACAGTAGGAAACACCATATATTTT. The encoded protein is CASSRTVGNTIYF.

The chain links TRBV6-5 to TRBJ1-1; no clear D gene. The V end lost 1 base, the J end lost 4 bases, and 10 bases lay between the germline ends. Germline assignment: CDR1 MNHEY and CDR2 SVGAGI. CDR3 length: 14 residues. This chain's CDR3 is CASSYFLGSTEAFF. The CDR3 DNA sequence: TGTGCCAGCAGTTACTTTTTGGGGAGCACTGAAGCTTTCTTT.

This chain connects TRBV24-1 to TRBJ1-2; the D gene is possibly TRBD1 (5 bases). Germline CDR1 KGHDR, CDR2 SFDVKD. The CDR3 contains 15 residues. V lost 6 bases to trimming and J lost 8 bases, with 21 bases between them. Here the CDR3 reads CATSNSDGGVRGYTF. The DNA of the CDR3 is TGTGCCACCAGTAACTCTGACGGGGGTGTTCGGGGCTACACCTTC.

The gene calls are TRBV5-3 and TRBJ1-2, with D possibly matching TRBD1 (6 bases). TRBV5-3 is an ORF, with its function uncertain. The V gene lost 0 bases and the J gene lost 4 bases, with 13 bases spanning the gap. The length of the CDR3 is 15 residues. The CDR3 coding sequence is TGTGCCAGAAGCTTGGTACGGGGGGGCTGCTATGGCTACACCTTC. Protein sequence: CARSLVRGGCYGYTF.

The chain employs TRBV5-4 and TRBJ2-3; no clear D gene. Trimming stripped 0 bases from V and 0 bases from J, with 11 bases between. This CDR3 comprises 16 residues. In germline, CDR1 is SGHNT, CDR2 YYREEE (reference sequence). This CDR3 is CASSLAGATSTDTQYF. DNA of the CDR3: TGTGCCAGCAGCTTGGCCGGAGCCACTAGCACAGATACGCAGTATTTT. The entire variable domain, with the rest obtained from reference TRBV5-4 and TRBJ2-3, is as follows: ETGVTQSPTHLIKTRGQQVTLRCSSQSGHNTVSWYQQALGQGPQFIFQYYREEENGRGNFPPRFSGLQFPNYSSELNVNALELDDSALYLCASSLAGATSTDTQYFGPGTRLTVL.

V is TRBV6-4 and J is TRBJ1-6; D ambiguous. The CDR3 spans 19 residues. V dropped 2 bases and J dropped 2 bases, with 19 bases sitting between them. Germline loops: CDR1 MRHNA, CDR2 SNTAGT. The CDR3 DNA follows: TGTGCCAGCAGTGACCCCGGGGAACCTAAGATCGCCTATAATTCACCCCTCCACTTT. As protein: CASSDPGEPKIAYNSPLHF.

The J gene is TRBJ1-3, the V gene TRBV20-1; D is ambiguous. Germline lookup yields CDR1 DFQATT and CDR2 SNEGSKA (reference sequence). The V end lost 3 bases, the J end lost 0 bases, and 15 bases lay between the germline ends. This CDR3 contains 16 residues. CDR3 nucleotide sequence: TGCAGTGCTAGTAACCAGGAAGTTTTCTCTGGAAACACCATATATTTT. It is translated as CSASNQEVFSGNTIYF.

This clone has a single count. The chain employs TRBV30 and TRBJ1-5; 8 nucleotides line up with TRBD1. J lost 1 base, V lost 1 base, and 12 bases had no gene match. Per germline, CDR1 GTSNPN and CDR2 SVGIG (reference sequence). The CDR3 loop spans 18 amino acids. In DNA, the CDR3 is TGTGCCTGGAGTGGACGACAGGGGCTCTCCCAAAGCAATCAGCCCCAGCATTTT. Translated: CAWSGRQGLSQSNQPQHF. The entire variable domain, with the rest obtained from reference TRBV30 and TRBJ1-5, is as follows: SQTIHQWPATLVQPVGSPLSLECTVEGTSNPNLYWYRQAAGRGLQLLFYSVGIGQISSEVPQNLSASRPQDRQFILSSKKLLLSDSGFYLCAWSGRQGLSQSNQPQHFGDGTRLSIL.